Shown below are 16 T cell receptor beta chains from a single sample sequenced in a study of T cell responses to AZD1222 COVID-19 vaccine. The data were produced by immunoSEQ multiplex PCR, yet TCRdb's version contains in-frame clones alone and is incomplete. The sample contains about 120,000 clones, 90% to 95% of which appear only once. The input for sequencing was peripheral blood, taken on day 0 of AZD1222 vaccination. The receptors shown here come from an adult in good health.

The V call is TRBV19, the J call TRBJ1-1; the D is unclear. CDR1 and CDR2 (germline): LNHDA, SQIVND (reference sequence). The CDR3 consists of 14 residues. Deletions cut 7 bases from V and 1 base from J, with 13 bases between. CDR3 in DNA: TGTGCCAGTACCCCTCGTTGGGGGAACACTGAAGCTTTCTTT. Its protein product is CASTPRWGNTEAFF.

The chain carries TRBV2 and TRBJ2-3; D unclear. Trimming removed 5 bases at V and 6 bases at J, with 12 bases between. This CDR3 contains 13 residues. Germline V gene data show CDR1 as SNHLY and CDR2 as FYNNEI. The CDR3 sequence: CASSYVVGDTQYF. CDR3 in DNA: TGTGCCAGCAGTTATGTCGTTGGGGATACGCAGTATTTT.

This clone came up once. This chain links TRBV19 with TRBJ2-3; TRBD2 might be the D (6 bases). This CDR3 spans 15 amino acids. Per the germline V gene, CDR1 is LNHDA and CDR2 is SQIVND (reference sequence). V lost 5 bases and J 1 base, leaving 13 bases between the germline ends. In nucleotides, the CDR3 is TGTGCCAGTAGTCAGCACCCGGGGGGCACAGATACGCAGTATTTT. Its protein is CASSQHPGGTDTQYF.

The chain has TRBV5-6 and TRBJ1-5; 8 bases fit TRBD1. This CDR3 spans 16 amino acids. Germline values: CDR1 SGHDT, CDR2 YYEEEE. The trim removed 1 base at V and 2 bases at J, leaving 5 bases unmatched. The CDR3 DNA reads as TGTGCCAGCAGCTTGCTGGCGGGACAGGGCAATCAGCCCCAGCATTTT. It specifies CASSLLAGQGNQPQHF.

The V gene is TRBV10-3, the J gene TRBJ1-5; D perhaps matches TRBD1 (6 bases). V lost 2 bases and J lost 1, with 9 bases in between. The CDR3 loop spans 15 amino acids. Germline CDR1 ENHRY, CDR2 SYGVKD. The CDR3, as DNA: TGTGCCATCAGTGAGAGTACAGGGAGCAATCAGCCCCAGCATTTT. It specifies CAISESTGSNQPQHF.

This clone was detected a few times. The chain combines TRBV24-1 with TRBJ1-1; 7 bases align to TRBD1. The CDR3 sequence is 15 residues long. V lost 4 bases to trimming and J lost 5 bases; unmatched junction nucleotides: 9. CDR1 and CDR2 (germline): KGHDR, SFDVKD. The CDR3 spells CATSDPRTGQTEAFF. The CDR3 coding sequence is TGTGCCACCAGTGACCCTCGGACAGGCCAGACTGAAGCTTTCTTT.

This rearrangement joins TRBV3-1 (or the pseudogene TRBV3-2) to TRBJ2-3, with TRBD2 as a possible D gene (6 bases). Trimming cost V 4 bases and J 7 bases, with 12 bases left between them. This CDR3 is 13 amino acids long. Germline-derived CDR1 and CDR2 are LGHDT and YNNKEL (reference sequence). CDR3 bases: TGTGCCAGCAGCCTCCTTAGCGGAAATACGCAGTATTTT. Translation gives CASSLLSGNTQYF.

The chain carries TRBV11-2 and TRBJ2-7, with 9 bases matching TRBD2. Trimming at V came to 5 bases and at J to 4 bases, leaving 9 bases not matched to a gene. The CDR3 is made up of 15 amino acids. Germline assignment: CDR1 SGHAT and CDR2 FQNNGV. CDR3 protein: CASSDSGSLQYEQYF. CDR3 DNA: TGTGCCAGCAGCGATAGCGGGAGCTTACAGTACGAGCAGTACTTC.

The chain joins TRBV29-1 to TRBJ1-1; D gene uncertain. Trimming removed 5 bases from V and 0 bases from J, with 13 bases in between. CDR1 SQVTM and CDR2 ANQGSEA come from the germline V gene. The CDR3 is 14 residues long. The CDR3 DNA is TGCAGCGTTATCGGAAGGGCGGTGAACACTGAAGCTTTCTTT. This codes for CSVIGRAVNTEAFF.

This rearrangement joins TRBV5-1 to TRBJ2-7; 7 bases are a match to TRBD1. This CDR3 has 15 amino acids. Germline values: CDR1 SGHRS, CDR2 YFSETQ. With V trimmed by 4 bases and J by 4 bases, 11 bases remained unmatched. The CDR3 loop reads CASSPGTVREYEQYF. The CDR3 DNA follows: TGCGCCAGCAGCCCCGGGACAGTCCGGGAATACGAGCAGTACTTC. Using reference TRBV5-1 and TRBJ2-7 for the parts outside the CDR3, the full variable domain is KAGVTQTPRYLIKTRGQQVTLSCSPISGHRSVSWYQQTPGQGLQFLFEYFSETQRNKGNFPGRFSGRQFSNSRSEMNVSTLELGDSALYLCASSPGTVREYEQYFGPGTRLTVT.

The chain joins TRBV2 to TRBJ1-1; 12 nucleotides match TRBD1. The CDR3 sequence is 13 residues long. V lost 6 bases and J lost 11; bases outside the gene matches: 7. In germline, CDR1 is SNHLY, CDR2 FYNNEI. The CDR3 DNA follows: TGTGCCAGCAGAGGGACAGGGGGCGCGGTGGCTTTCTTT. It translates to CASRGTGGAVAFF. Complete variable domain (other parts from reference TRBV2 and TRBJ1-1): EPEVTQTPSHQVTQMGQEVILRCVPISNHLYFYWYRQILGQKVEFLVSFYNNEISEKSEIFDDQFSVERPDGSNFTLKIRSTKLEDSAMYFCASRGTGGAVAFFGQGTRLTVV.

This sequence joins TRBV5-4 and TRBJ2-7, with 10 bases aligning to TRBD1. Trimming cost V 3 bases and J 0 bases; bases outside gene matches: 12. The CDR3 runs to 18 residues. CDR1 SGHNT and CDR2 YYREEE come from the germline V gene (reference sequence). The CDR3 DNA sequence: TGTGCCAGCAGCTCAACGGGACAGGGGTACGCGCGCTCCTACGAGCAGTACTTC. This translates into CASSSTGQGYARSYEQYF.

The chain joins TRBV5-6 to TRBJ1-2, with TRBD1 matching over 9 bases. Germline CDR1 reads SGHDT; CDR2 reads YYEEEE. This CDR3 contains 16 residues. Trimming took 2 bases from V and 8 from J; bases not matched to a gene: 13. The DNA of the CDR3 is TGTGCCAGCAGCTTACAAACTTTACAGGGGGCTCAAGGCTACACCTTC. Amino acids: CASSLQTLQGAQGYTF.

This clone is a singleton in its sample. The chain recombines TRBV12-3 or TRBV12-4 with TRBJ1-1; 7 bases align to TRBD1. The CDR3 consists of 12 residues. V was clipped by 2 bases and J by 7 bases; unmatched bases: 1. The CDR3 sequence is CASSLTGVEAFF. The CDR3 region has the DNA TGTGCCAGCAGTTTAACAGGGGTTGAAGCTTTCTTT.

The J gene is TRBJ1-5, the V gene TRBV21-1. TRBV21-1 is given as a pseudogene. The CDR3 is 24 amino acids. The CDR3 protein is CASSNSLGRRRALSENGTNQPQHF. The CDR3 bases are TGTGCCAGCAGCAATTCTTTGGGCCGGAGACGCGCCCTTTCTGAGAATGGCACCAATCAGCCCCAGCATTTT.

J is TRBJ1-2 and V is TRBV5-1; TRBD1 is a possible D gene (5 bases). The germline V gene has CDR1 SGHRS and CDR2 YFSETQ. Deletions cut 1 base from V and 5 bases from J, with 15 bases between. CDR3 size: 15 residues. CDR3 sequence (DNA): TGCGCCAGCAGCTTGATGCAGGGAGGGAATTATGGCTACACCTTC. Its translation: CASSLMQGGNYGYTF.